A selection of T cell receptor beta chains follows, all from one sample in a study of T cell changes during pregnancy in multiple sclerosis. Assay: immunoSEQ multiplex PCR; the TCRdb copy retains only in-frame clones and omits some. The repertoire includes about 130,000 clones, about 95% of them detected once, and about 0.45% sits in the top ten. The starting material was peripheral blood, obtained after pregnancy. The receptors originated from a female donor with multiple sclerosis, enrolled in a pregnancy study. CDR3s include the opening cysteine and the closing phenylalanine or tryptophan. D genes are given only for firm matches. Size values are once, few and many counts, or a class for expanded clones, and some rows have none.

V: TRBV11-2; D: TRBD2; size: .; J: TRBJ2-7; length: 14; DNA: TGTGCCAGCAGCTTAGGGCTAGCGGGTTACGAGCAGTACTTC; CDR3: CASSLGLAGYEQYF
V: TRBV7-7; D: .; size: .; J: TRBJ2-6; length: 15; DNA: TGTGCTAGCAGCCCCGGGAACTCTGGGGCCAACGTCCTGACTTTC; CDR3: CASSPGNSGANVLTF
V: TRBV10-3; D: TRBD1; size: .; J: TRBJ2-2; length: 15; DNA: TGTGCCATCAGTGCGCCAGGGGGCGTCACCGGGGAGCTGTTTTTT; CDR3: CAISAPGGVTGELFF
V: TRBV9; D: TRBD1; size: once; J: TRBJ2-2; length: 17; DNA: TGTGCCAGCAGCGTAGTGGTGGGACAGGGGAACACCGGGGAGCTGTTTTTT; CDR3: CASSVVVGQGNTGELFF
V: TRBV4-3; D: .; size: .; J: TRBJ2-7; length: 14; DNA: TGCGCCAGCAGCCAGCATACCAACCTCGGTGAGCAGTACTTC; CDR3: CASSQHTNLGEQYF
V: TRBV28; D: .; size: once; J: TRBJ2-7; length: 11; DNA: TGTGCCAGCAGTTTCCCCTACGGGCAGTACTTC; CDR3: CASSFPYGQYF
V: TRBV27; D: .; size: .; J: TRBJ2-7; length: 14; DNA: TGTGCCAGCAGTCCCTCTGGGAGTCTTGGCGAGCAGTACTTC; CDR3: CASSPSGSLGEQYF
V: TRBV6-5; D: .; size: .; J: TRBJ2-3; length: 15; DNA: TGTGCCAGCAGTCGACTAGGAGGACCCACAGATACGCAGTATTTT; CDR3: CASSRLGGPTDTQYF
V: TRBV4-2; D: TRBD2; size: .; J: TRBJ2-3; length: 16; DNA: TGTGCCAGCAGCCGCCGACTAGCGGGGCCCACAGATACGCAGTATTTT; CDR3: CASSRRLAGPTDTQYF
V: TRBV5-1; D: .; size: .; J: TRBJ2-7; length: 13; DNA: TGCGCCAGCAGCTTAGGGGCTCGTCAGGAGCAGTACTTC; CDR3: CASSLGARQEQYF
V: TRBV9; D: TRBD2; size: once; J: TRBJ2-1; length: 14; DNA: TGTGCCAGCACCACTAGCGGGAGCGGCAATGAGCAGTTCTTC; CDR3: CASTTSGSGNEQFF
V: TRBV11-1; D: TRBD2; size: .; J: TRBJ2-5; length: 15; DNA: TGTGCCAGCAGCTCTAGCGGGAGGGCCGAGGAGACCCAGTACTTC; CDR3: CASSSSGRAEETQYF
V: TRBV5-6; D: .; size: .; J: TRBJ2-7; length: 14; DNA: TGTGCCAGCAGCTTAACGGAGGATGTCTACGAGCAGTACTTC; CDR3: CASSLTEDVYEQYF
V: TRBV5-1; D: .; size: .; J: TRBJ1-5; length: 13; DNA: TGCGCCAGCAGTTCGGGTTACAATCAGCCCCAGCATTTT; CDR3: CASSSGYNQPQHF
V: TRBV7-2; D: TRBD2; size: .; J: TRBJ2-1; length: 13; DNA: TGTGCCAGCACCCAAGCGGGAGGCCCTGGGCAGTTCTTC; CDR3: CASTQAGGPGQFF
V: TRBV2; D: .; size: .; J: TRBJ2-5; length: 12; DNA: TGTGCCACCCAGAGGGATCAAGAGACCCAGTACTTC; CDR3: CATQRDQETQYF
V: TRBV18; D: TRBD1; size: .; J: TRBJ2-1; length: 19; DNA: TGTGCCAGCTCACCACCCCCGGGACAGGGGGCGAGGTCCTACAATGAGCAGTTCTTC; CDR3: CASSPPPGQGARSYNEQFF
V: TRBV19; D: .; size: .; J: TRBJ1-2; length: 15; DNA: TGTGCCAGTATCTCGGACAGCGGTTTTAGATATGGCTACACCTTC; CDR3: CASISDSGFRYGYTF
V: TRBV7-9; D: TRBD1; size: few; J: TRBJ1-2; length: 13; DNA: TGTGCCAGCATGGGACAGGGGACCCCTGGCTACACCTTC; CDR3: CASMGQGTPGYTF
V: TRBV28; D: TRBD1; size: .; J: TRBJ1-1; length: 15; DNA: TGTGCCAGCAGTCTCGGGACAGCTGTGAACACTGAAGCTTTCTTT; CDR3: CASSLGTAVNTEAFF
V: TRBV9; D: .; size: .; J: TRBJ2-3; length: 13; DNA: TGTGCCAGCAGCGTAGGGGGGGAAGATACGCAGTATTTT; CDR3: CASSVGGEDTQYF
V: TRBV7-2; D: .; size: .; J: TRBJ2-5; length: 11; DNA: TGTGCCAGCAGCTTTGAAGCGACCCAGTACTTC; CDR3: CASSFEATQYF
V: TRBV28; D: TRBD1; size: .; J: TRBJ2-7; length: 15; DNA: TGTGCCAGCAGCCAACAGGGGACAGGGGGCCGCGAGCAGTACTTC; CDR3: CASSQQGTGGREQYF
V: TRBV29-1; D: TRBD1; size: .; J: TRBJ1-2; length: 17; DNA: TGCAGCGTTCCAGGAGGGGGACAGGGGAATTCTAACTATGGCTACACCTTC; CDR3: CSVPGGGQGNSNYGYTF